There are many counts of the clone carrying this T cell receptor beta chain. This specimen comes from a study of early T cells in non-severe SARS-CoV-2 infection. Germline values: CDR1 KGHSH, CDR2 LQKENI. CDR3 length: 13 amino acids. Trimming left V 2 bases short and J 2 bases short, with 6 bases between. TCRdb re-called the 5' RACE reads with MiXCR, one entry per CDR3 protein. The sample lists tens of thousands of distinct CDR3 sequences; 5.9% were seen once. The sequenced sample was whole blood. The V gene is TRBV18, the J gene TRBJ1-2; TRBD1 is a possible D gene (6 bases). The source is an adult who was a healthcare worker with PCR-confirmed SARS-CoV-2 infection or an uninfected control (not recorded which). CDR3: CASSPDRNYGYTF. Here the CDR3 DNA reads TGTGCCAGCTCACCAGACAGGAACTATGGCTACACCTTC. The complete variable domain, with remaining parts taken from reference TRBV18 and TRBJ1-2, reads NAGVMQNPRHLVRRRGQEARLRCSPMKGHSHVYWYRQLPEEGLKFMVYLQKENIIDESGMPKERFSAEFPKEGPSILRIQQVVRGDSAAYFCASSPDRNYGYTFGSGTRLTVV.